This note documents a single T cell receptor beta chain sequence. This clonotype was recorded many times. This receptor's antigen is unknown. The sample holds no much larger clone one base away, and base qualities are not on file. The data derive from a study of patients and donors after allogeneic stem cell transplantation (dated by TCRdb to about 2020). The protocol used for the library was RT-PCR. TCRdb records NextSeq 550 as the sequencer. TCRdb trimmed the raw reads at Q25, called clones with MiXCR and kept productive beta chains. One record per CDR3 amino acid sequence lists the most common genes and DNA. For this sample there are about 230,000 distinct CDR3 sequences; 14% appear just once. In total, the top ten clones hold 11% of the sample. Sample: blood, either unsorted or a sorted T cell fraction (not recorded which). The TCR was taken from a human donor who was either an allogeneic HSCT recipient or a stem cell or donor lymphocyte infusion donor (not recorded which). It is not recorded whose cells these are; they may come from a transplant donor.

The nucleotide sequence reads TGTGCCAGCAGCGTAGATGAGGGGTACCAAGAGACCCAGTACTTC. This sequence encodes CASSVDEGYQETQYF. The chain uses TRBV9 and TRBJ2-5, with the D call perhaps TRBD1 or TRBD2, each one matching 5 bases. Based on the germline V gene, the CDR1 and CDR2 sequences are SGDLS and YYNGEE. Cut back by 0 bases and 0 bases, the V and J ends lie 9 bases apart. The CDR3 has 15 amino acids, counting the end cysteine and phenylalanine. The only DNA kept is the CDR3, 45 bases in frame from the first base. The full variable domain, completed from the reference TRBV9 and TRBJ2-5 proteins outside the CDR3, reads DSGVTQTPKHLITATGQRVTLRCSPRSGDLSVYWYQQSLDQGLQFLIQYYNGEERAKGNILERFSAQQFPDLHSELNLSSLELGDSALYFCASSVDEGYQETQYFGPGTRLLVL.